Included here is one T cell receptor beta chain sequence, with context. These data originate in a study of blood T cell repertoires in COVID-19. CDR3 length equals 13 residues. V trimming: 3 bases; J trimming: 5 bases; junction bases outside the gene matches: 4. Germline V gives CDR1 WNHNN, CDR2 SYGVQD (reference sequence). The repertoire was sequenced with immunoSEQ multiplex PCR; TCRdb's copy has only in-frame clones and lacks some. The sample carries around 71,000 clones, 65% to 90% recorded once. This sequence was found in a man aged 25-45 years with COVID-19, enrolled during active disease. The sample was peripheral blood. This chain uses TRBV10-1 with TRBJ2-7; 7 bases align to TRBD1. The CDR3 sequence is CASSEYRGNEQYF. The DNA for the CDR3 is TGCGCCAGCAGTGAATACAGGGGTAACGAGCAGTACTTC.